Here is one T cell receptor beta chain with its context. Cohort placement rested on clinical history that participants reported themselves. The germline V gene has CDR1 SGHTA and CDR2 FQGNSA. This CDR3 has 17 residues. V shed 2 bases, J shed 6 bases, and the junction held 8 bases outside the gene matches. This sample stems from a study of blood T cell repertoires in COVID-19. Some clones are missing from TCRdb's copy, which holds only in-frame ones; the method was immunoSEQ multiplex PCR. Seen here are some 150,000 clones, 84% observed once, and the top ten hold almost 6%. This sequence originates from a woman aged 50 to 60 who had been exposed to COVID-19. Sequencing input: PBMCs or T cells enriched from blood (not recorded which). The gene calls are TRBV7-2 and TRBJ1-5; the match to TRBD1 covers 12 bases. For the CDR3, the DNA is TGTGCCAGCAGCTTAACCCTGGGACAGGGGGCGAGTCAGCCCCAGCATTTT. Residues: CASSLTLGQGASQPQHF.